What follows are 2 T cell receptor beta chains derived from one specimen sequenced in a study of breast tumors, draining lymph nodes, adjacent tissues listed by TCRdb under 2016. Lymph node samples were obtained from the axillary draining lymph nodes of breast cancer patients. Library generation was performed with multiplex PCR. TCRdb names Illumina HiSeq 2000 as the instrument used. TCRdb applied fastp at Q25 and MiXCR to the public reads, then kept only in-frame beta chains. Entries are consolidated by CDR3 protein sequence, retaining the most common genes and DNA. The sample table contains some 170,000 distinct CDR3 sequences; only one count was recorded for about 30% of them. Around 4% of the sample belongs to the ten largest clones. The specimen sequenced was axillary lymph node tissue. The receptors originated from a female donor with breast cancer. Some clones in this sample may be carry-over from other donors' samples.

This clonotype was observed many times. J is TRBJ2-2 and V is TRBV5-6, with 7 bases identical to TRBD2. The CDR3 loop spans 15 amino acids. The germline V gene encodes CDR1 SGHDT and CDR2 YYEEEE. Losses at the gene ends were 4 bases for V and 7 bases for J; bases not matched to a gene: 10. The CDR3 protein is CASSPWGGLSGELFF. The CDR3, as DNA: TGTGCCAGCAGCCCCTGGGGGGGGTTGAGCGGGGAGCTGTTTTTT.

On this clonotype: A much larger clone sits a single nucleotide away, making a read error possible. V and J are TRBV7-2 and TRBJ2-1; 11 positions match TRBD2. Germline CDR1 reads SGHTA; CDR2 reads FQGNSA. This CDR3 comprises 15 residues. CDR3 protein: CASNPTSGARNEQLF. CDR3 coding DNA: TGTGCCAGCAACCCGACTAGCGGGGCCCGGAATGAGCAGCTCTTC.